This T cell receptor (beta chain) was recovered during a study of blood T cell repertoires in COVID-19. Study at large: Specimens from acute and convalescent COVID-19 originated in the United States, Italy and Spain.

Seattle patients were enrolled during active infection and followed longitudinally. The V gene's germline CDR1 is LGHNA and CDR2 YNFKEQ. V was clipped by 4 bases and J by 9 bases; unmatched bases: 2. The CDR3 totals 12 residues. Some clones are missing from TCRdb's copy, which holds only in-frame ones; the method was immunoSEQ multiplex PCR. Of under 200,000 clones in the sample, approximately 80% were seen once. Sequenced input: peripheral blood. This receptor was taken from a woman aged 70-85 years with COVID-19, enrolled during active disease. The gene calls are TRBV4-2 and TRBJ1-1, with TRBD1 matching over 10 bases. The CDR3 spells CASSRDRGQAFF. In DNA form, the CDR3 reads TGTGCCAGCAGCCGTGACAGGGGGCAAGCTTTCTTT.